One and the same sample provided the 30 T cell receptor beta chains below, sequenced in a study of T cell responses to AZD1222 COVID-19 vaccine. TCRdb's copy holds only in-frame clones and misses some; the assay was immunoSEQ multiplex PCR. The sample carries 90,000 to 100,000 clones, 70% to 90% recorded once. The sample here was peripheral blood, taken on day 0 of AZD1222 vaccination. The receptors come from an adult in good health.

The chain employs TRBV3-1 (or the pseudogene TRBV3-2) and TRBJ1-1; 8 bases match TRBD1. J lost 4 bases, V lost 5 bases, and 6 bases had no gene match. The germline V gene has CDR1 LGHDT and CDR2 YNNKEL (reference sequence). The CDR3 covers 14 residues. CDR3 region: CASSDQTGGTEAFF. CDR3 bases: TGTGCCAGCAGCGACCAAACAGGGGGCACTGAAGCTTTCTTT.

V and J are TRBV7-6 and TRBJ2-3; 11 bases are a match to TRBD2. This CDR3 has 20 residues. J lost 4 bases, V lost 5 bases, and 20 bases had no gene match. Germline-derived CDR1 and CDR2 are SGHVS and FNYEAQ. The CDR3 loop is CASSRPNSRTSGGSPDTQYF. As DNA, the CDR3 is TGTGCCAGCAGCCGACCAAACTCGCGAACTAGCGGGGGATCCCCAGATACGCAGTATTTT.

The CDR3: CASSTGTSGGNEQFF. The DNA of the CDR3 is TGTGCCAGCAGCACCGGGACTAGCGGGGGAAATGAGCAGTTCTTC. The gene calls are TRBV7-6 and TRBJ2-1; 14 bases line up with TRBD2. This CDR3 has 15 amino acids. Germline V gene data show CDR1 as SGHVS and CDR2 as FNYEAQ. Trimming took 5 bases from V and 7 from J; bases not matched to a gene: 4.

V is TRBV5-1 and J is TRBJ2-2, with 14 bases matching TRBD2. V was clipped by 5 bases and J by 1 base; unmatched bases: 7. The CDR3 totals 18 residues. Germline V gives CDR1 SGHRS, CDR2 YFSETQ. The CDR3 spells CASSTAGTSGGNTGELFF. In nucleotides, the CDR3 is TGCGCCAGCAGTACCGCCGGGACTAGCGGGGGGAACACCGGGGAGCTGTTTTTT.

In DNA form, the CDR3 reads TGCGCCAGCAGCTTAAGTGATAGCTCCTACAATGAGCAGTTCTTC. Translating gives CASSLSDSSYNEQFF. V usage is TRBV5-1 and J usage is TRBJ2-1, with unresolved D. V lost 2 bases and J 0 bases, leaving 9 bases between the germline ends. CDR3 length: 15 residues. Germline-derived CDR1 and CDR2 are SGHRS and YFSETQ.

The chain joins TRBV19 to TRBJ2-7; D is possibly TRBD1 or TRBD2 (6 bases each). The V and J ends lost 5 bases and 5 bases respectively, with 16 bases between them. Germline V lookup: CDR1 LNHDA, CDR2 SQIVND (reference sequence). The CDR3 length is 14 residues. CDR3 region: CASSPGAARNEQYF. CDR3 DNA sequence: TGTGCCAGTAGTCCGGGGGCCGCTCGCAACGAGCAGTACTTC.

V and J are TRBV7-6 and TRBJ1-3; 7 bases map to TRBD1. Germline V gene lookup returns CDR1 SGHVS and CDR2 FNYEAQ. CDR3 size: 17 residues. After removal of 0 bases from V and 4 bases from J, the junction contained 9 bases not matched to a gene. The CDR3 loop is CASSLAPGGTVGNTIYF. CDR3 DNA sequence: TGTGCCAGCAGCTTAGCTCCAGGGGGGACAGTCGGAAACACCATATATTTT.

The CDR3 is CASSKEGTGEEQYF. In DNA, the CDR3 is TGTGCCAGCAGCAAAGAGGGGACAGGGGAGGAGCAGTACTTC. The V gene is TRBV21-1, the J gene TRBJ2-7; TRBD1, as called in the table, went unchecked against the DNA. TRBV21-1 is a pseudogene segment. The CDR3 has 14 residues.

V gene TRBV9 combines with J gene TRBJ2-2; TRBD1 is a possible D gene (5 bases). V lost 0 bases to trimming and J lost 3 bases, with 12 bases between them. This CDR3 comprises 16 residues. Germline assignment: CDR1 SGDLS and CDR2 YYNGEE. As DNA, the CDR3 is TGTGCCAGCAGCGTAGTTCCAGGACAATACACCGGGGAGCTGTTTTTT. This encodes CASSVVPGQYTGELFF.

The chain combines TRBV24-1 with TRBJ1-5; 7 bases fit TRBD1. There are 14 residues in the CDR3. The germline V gene encodes CDR1 KGHDR and CDR2 SFDVKD. V was clipped by 9 bases and J by 0 bases; unmatched bases: 4. The CDR3 DNA follows: TGTGCCACCGACACAGGGGATAGCAATCAGCCCCAGCATTTT. The encoded protein is CATDTGDSNQPQHF.

The chain carries TRBV23-1 and TRBJ1-3; D remains unclear. TRBV23-1 is noted as an ORF with a role that remains uncertain. Deletions cut 7 bases from V and 7 bases from J, with 5 bases between. The CDR3 runs 10 residues. The CDR3 sequence: CASIQNTIYF. The CDR3 nucleotides are TGCGCCAGCATTCAGAACACCATATATTTT.

This chain uses TRBV9 with TRBJ2-7; 14 bases align to TRBD2. From germline, CDR1 is SGDLS and CDR2 YYNGEE. V dropped 3 bases and J dropped 6; count of bases not matched to a gene: 5. The CDR3 has 15 amino acids. The CDR3 reads CASSAEGLAGAEQYF. The CDR3 coding sequence is TGTGCCAGCAGCGCAGAGGGACTAGCGGGGGCCGAGCAGTACTTC.

This rearrangement joins TRBV4-1 to TRBJ2-2; possible D gene TRBD1, 5 bases. The germline gives CDR1 MGHRA, CDR2 YSYEKL. The V gene lost 4 bases and the J gene lost 6 bases, with 9 bases spanning the gap. This CDR3 has 13 amino acids. The DNA of the CDR3 is TGCGCCAGCAGCCTAGCAGGGTCCGGGGAGCTGTTTTTT. Its protein is CASSLAGSGELFF.

The chain has TRBV5-1 and TRBJ2-7; possible D gene TRBD1, 6 bases. The V end was cut by 4 bases, the J end by 9 bases, with 17 bases between. CDR3 length equals 13 residues. Germline V gives CDR1 SGHRS, CDR2 YFSETQ. CDR3 in DNA: TGCGCCAGCAGCACTAAGGACAGTATTGGGCAGTACTTC. The encoded protein is CASSTKDSIGQYF.

This chain joins TRBV5-1 and TRBJ1-1, with D perhaps matching TRBD1 (5 bases). CDR3 size: 14 residues. V was shortened by 0 bases and J by 4 bases, with 10 bases between the two germline ends. Looked up from germline, CDR1 is SGHRS and CDR2 is YFSETQ. The chain's CDR3 is CASSLGGASTEAFF. CDR3 nucleotide sequence: TGCGCCAGCAGCTTGGGCGGGGCCAGCACTGAAGCTTTCTTT.

The chain links TRBV18 to TRBJ1-6; perhaps TRBD1 as D (5 bases). Germline CDR1 KGHSH, CDR2 LQKENI. This CDR3 is 13 amino acids long. Trimming shortened V by 2 bases and J by 9 bases, and 8 bases separated the two germline ends. The CDR3 DNA reads TGTGCCAGCTCACCAGGGGACGGTTCACCCCTCCACTTT. It codes for CASSPGDGSPLHF.

The chain joins TRBV4-1 to TRBJ1-1; 10 nucleotides line up with TRBD1. The V and J ends lost 4 bases and 4 bases, in that order; junction bases with no gene match: 6. This CDR3 spans 15 amino acids. CDR1 and CDR2 (germline): MGHRA, YSYEKL. In nucleotides, the CDR3 is TGCGCCAGCAGCCGCGGACAGGGGGTGGTCACTGAAGCTTTCTTT. Translation gives CASSRGQGVVTEAFF.

This clone has only one observation. The rearrangement links TRBV30 to TRBJ2-2, with TRBD2 identical over 7 bases. The CDR3 covers 13 residues. Germline loops: CDR1 GTSNPN, CDR2 SVGIG (reference sequence). The V and J ends lost 7 bases and 7 bases, in that order; junction bases with no gene match: 9. The CDR3 DNA reads as TGTGCCTCAAAGCCTAGCGGATTCGGGGAGCTGTTTTTT. Translation gives CASKPSGFGELFF.

The chain has TRBV7-9 and TRBJ2-3, with 13 bases aligning to TRBD2. Per germline, CDR1 SEHNR and CDR2 FQNEAQ (reference sequence). J gave up 4 bases and V 5 bases, and 3 bases lay outside the gene matches. The CDR3 runs 15 residues. The CDR3: CASSHTSGGADTQYF. In DNA form, the CDR3 reads TGTGCCAGCAGCCACACTAGCGGGGGGGCAGATACGCAGTATTTT.

This chain links TRBV5-1 with TRBJ1-1, with D unclear. This CDR3 region has 15 residues. Germline values: CDR1 SGHRS, CDR2 YFSETQ. V lost 0 bases to trimming and J lost 1 base, with 10 bases between them. CDR3 sequence: CASSLEGGRNTEAFF. CDR3 DNA sequence: TGCGCCAGCAGCTTGGAGGGCGGCAGGAACACTGAAGCTTTCTTT.

DNA of the CDR3: TGTGCCAGCAGCTCTAGACCGGGACGGGCCTACGAGCAGTACTTC. Encoded protein: CASSSRPGRAYEQYF. The rearrangement uses TRBV27 and TRBJ2-7, with D perhaps being TRBD1 or TRBD2 (5 bases each). The CDR3 contains 15 residues. Trimming took 6 bases from V and 2 from J, leaving 17 bases between them. The germline V gene has CDR1 MNHEY and CDR2 SMNVEV (reference sequence).

This chain links TRBV5-6 with TRBJ1-5; D possibly corresponds to TRBD1 (5 bases). V lost 4 bases, J lost 7 bases, and 15 bases lay in between. Germline CDR1 SGHDT, CDR2 YYEEEE. The CDR3 runs 14 residues. In DNA form, the CDR3 reads TGTGCCAGCAGCCGGGGGGGTCTGGGACAGCCCCAGCATTTT. Its protein is CASSRGGLGQPQHF. The complete variable domain, with remaining parts taken from reference TRBV5-6 and TRBJ1-5, reads DAGVTQSPTHLIKTRGQQVTLRCSPKSGHDTVSWYQQALGQGPQFIFQYYEEEERQRGNFPDRFSGHQFPNYSSELNVNALLLGDSALYLCASSRGGLGQPQHFGDGTRLSIL.

This chain links TRBV27 with TRBJ2-7; D gene ambiguous. The CDR3 loop spans 14 amino acids. The germline V gene has CDR1 MNHEY and CDR2 SMNVEV (reference sequence). V dropped 3 bases and J dropped 2 bases, with 11 bases sitting between them. The CDR3 here is CASSLAIFAYEQYF. Written as DNA, the CDR3 is TGTGCCAGCAGTTTGGCCATATTTGCCTACGAGCAGTACTTC.

A word on this clone: The identical CDR3 is also encoded by other nucleotide sequences in the sample. This chain links TRBV5-4 with TRBJ1-4; D is possibly TRBD1 (6 bases). This CDR3 region has 14 residues. Germline V lookup: CDR1 SGHNT, CDR2 YYREEE (reference sequence). V shed 2 bases and J shed 2 bases, with 7 bases lying between them. Written as DNA, the CDR3 is TGTGCCAGCAGCTTTCAGGGGACTAATGAAAAACTGTTTTTT. This gives the protein CASSFQGTNEKLFF.

V is TRBV19 and J is TRBJ1-2; a weak D match, TRBD1 (6 bases). The CDR3 runs to 13 residues. Germline CDR1 is LNHDA and CDR2 is SQIVND (reference sequence). V shed 6 bases and J shed 1 base, with 9 bases lying between them. The CDR3 region has the DNA TGTGCCAGTAGGACAGGAGTTAACTATGGCTACACCTTC. Amino acids: CASRTGVNYGYTF.

The chain uses TRBV5-6 and TRBJ1-5; 7 nucleotides match TRBD1. The CDR3 length is 15 residues. The germline gives CDR1 SGHDT, CDR2 YYEEEE. Germline trimming cut 2 bases from V and 1 base from J; bases unmatched to any gene: 3. CDR3 coding DNA: TGTGCCAGCAGCTTATCAGGGGGGAGCAATCAGCCCCAGCATTTT. Translation gives CASSLSGGSNQPQHF.

This chain joins TRBV19 and TRBJ2-3; no clear D gene. Germline values: CDR1 LNHDA, CDR2 SQIVND (reference sequence). V lost 4 bases, J lost 5 bases, and 10 bases lay in between. The CDR3 has 13 amino acids. This CDR3 is CASSNAARDTQYF. The CDR3 DNA is TGTGCCAGTAGTAACGCAGCGAGAGATACGCAGTATTTT.

This clone was counted once. The V and J genes are TRBV5-6 and TRBJ2-7; no firm D call. The CDR3 length is 14 residues. V was trimmed by 0 bases and J by 0 bases, leaving 7 bases between them. In germline, CDR1 is SGHDT, CDR2 YYEEEE. CDR3 in amino acids: CASSLDPASYEQYF. The CDR3 coding sequence is TGTGCCAGCAGCTTGGATCCGGCCTCCTACGAGCAGTACTTC.

The chain carries TRBV27 and TRBJ2-5; 11 positions agree with TRBD2. The V and J ends lost 6 bases and 4 bases, in that order; junction bases with no gene match: 1. This CDR3 spans 13 amino acids. The germline gives CDR1 MNHEY, CDR2 SMNVEV (reference sequence). CDR3 protein: CASSLAGGETQYF. In nucleotides, the CDR3 is TGTGCCAGCAGCCTAGCGGGAGGAGAGACCCAGTACTTC.

This rearrangement joins TRBV6-5 to TRBJ2-3; TRBD1 aligns across 8 bases. Germline assignment: CDR1 MNHEY and CDR2 SVGAGI. With V trimmed by 11 bases and J by 2 bases, 6 bases remained unmatched. This CDR3 comprises 13 residues. Written as DNA, the CDR3 is TGTGCCGTCCGGGACAGGATCACAGATACGCAGTATTTT. This sequence encodes CAVRDRITDTQYF.